Detailed here is one T cell receptor beta chain. Produced via immunoSEQ multiplex PCR; TCRdb's table is partial and in-frame only. The data contain approximately 730,000 clones, roughly 88% of them singletons. This sample is drawn from a study of shared T cell receptors in the human thymus. The sample also formed part of further work on human thymus T cells. From that report: It looked as if thymic and blood repertoires used V and J genes in a biased way.

The receptor comes from a girl less than two years old with a congenital heart defect. The sequenced sample consisted of thymocytes.

The CDR3 nucleotides read TGCAGCGCCCTGACAGGGGAGGGAGAAAAACTGTTTTTT. The encoded protein is CSALTGEGEKLFF. The chain has TRBV29-1 and TRBJ1-4; TRBD1 matches 8 bases. Trimming at V came to 7 bases and at J to 8 bases, leaving 9 bases not matched to a gene. CDR1 and CDR2 (germline): SQVTM, ANQGSEA. The CDR3 spans 13 residues.